This T cell receptor (beta chain) was identified in a study of blood T cell repertoires in COVID-19. Study background: Collection of acute and convalescent COVID-19 samples took place in the United States, Italy and Spain.

CDR1 is SGDLS and CDR2 is YYNGEE in the germline V gene. The V and J ends lost 0 bases and 8 bases, in that order; junction bases with no gene match: 6. This CDR3 region has 14 residues. This clone was picked up one time. TCRdb's copy holds only in-frame clones and misses some; the assay was immunoSEQ multiplex PCR. This sample has hundreds of thousands of clones, with about 90% found just once. The receptor was derived from a woman in her 30s who had recovered from COVID-19. The chain combines TRBV9 with TRBJ1-1; 8 bases agree with TRBD1. Sample: peripheral blood. In DNA form, the CDR3 reads TGTGCCAGCAGCGTAGAGTCGGACAGGGAGGAAGCTTTCTTT. It is translated as CASSVESDREEAFF.